Presented here are 26 T cell receptor beta chains from one specimen sequenced in a study of beta chain features in type 1 diabetes. Notes on the study in general: There was a moderate but significant shortening of TCRB CDR3s in all four CD4+ subsets of Type 1 diabetes patients.

No antigen has been assigned to these receptors. The authors reverse transcribed all of the isolated RNA, so sequencing captured expressed TCRB transcripts. The table came from immunoSEQ multiplex PCR; TCRdb's copy has only in-frame clones and leaves some out. Of 300,000 to 450,000 clones in the sample, 10% to 15% are singletons; the top ten hold 0.0095% to 0.012%. The sample comprised naive CD4+ T cells from blood. Every receptor here comes from a woman between 18 and 30 years old with type 1 diabetes.

A few counts support this clone. The V gene is TRBV25-1, the J gene TRBJ2-1, with D perhaps matching TRBD1 (6 bases). V lost 7 bases to trimming and J lost 10 bases, with 11 bases between them. The CDR3 is made up of 11 amino acids. The germline gives CDR1 MGHDK, CDR2 SYGVNS. The CDR3 coding sequence is TGTGCCAGCACCAGCACAGGGGAGCAGTTCTTC. It codes for CASTSTGEQFF.

The gene calls are TRBV18 and TRBJ1-1; D possibly corresponds to TRBD1 (6 bases). Germline-derived CDR1 and CDR2 are KGHSH and LQKENI. The V gene lost 2 bases and the J gene lost 0 bases, with 13 bases spanning the gap. This CDR3 is built from 16 residues. The CDR3 nucleotides read TGTGCCAGCTCACCAACGGACAGCTTTATGAACACTGAAGCTTTCTTT. Its protein is CASSPTDSFMNTEAFF.

This clone was seen a handful of times. The chain joins TRBV6-1 to TRBJ1-1; TRBD1 agrees at 7 bases. CDR3 size: 12 residues. Germline V lookup: CDR1 MNHNS, CDR2 SASEGT. The CDR3 spells CGSQGGDTEAFF. The CDR3 DNA reads TGTGGGAGCCAGGGGGGTGACACTGAAGCTTTCTTT.

The gene calls are TRBV18 and TRBJ2-5; a weak D match, TRBD1 (5 bases). The germline V and J ends were trimmed by 2 bases and 5 bases, with 27 bases remaining between them. The CDR3 consists of 19 residues. Germline values: CDR1 KGHSH, CDR2 LQKENI. This CDR3 reads CASSPVGPSGVLTQETQYF. The CDR3 bases are TGTGCCAGCTCACCAGTGGGGCCCAGTGGGGTACTGACTCAGGAGACCCAGTACTTC.

The V and J genes are TRBV7-9 and TRBJ2-1; TRBD2 might be the D (5 bases). The CDR3 runs 15 residues. Trimming took 5 bases from V and 0 from J, leaving 11 bases between them. Germline values: CDR1 SEHNR, CDR2 FQNEAQ (reference sequence). Here the CDR3 reads CASSRPGSSYNEQFF. CDR3 in DNA: TGTGCCAGCAGCCGTCCGGGGAGCTCCTACAATGAGCAGTTCTTC.

This clone came up a few times. The chain uses TRBV19 and TRBJ2-1; D might be TRBD1 (5 bases). The CDR3 is 15 residues long. Per germline, CDR1 LNHDA and CDR2 SQIVND (reference sequence). V gave up 3 bases and J gave up 8 bases, with 17 bases separating them. This chain's CDR3 is CASSIDGRGVYEQFF. Written as DNA, the CDR3 is TGTGCCAGTAGTATTGATGGTAGGGGCGTGTATGAGCAGTTCTTC. Complete variable domain (other parts from reference TRBV19 and TRBJ2-1): DGGITQSPKYLFRKEGQNVTLSCEQNLNHDAMYWYRQDPGQGLRLIYYSQIVNDFQKGDIAEGYSVSREKKESFPLTVTSAQKNPTAFYLCASSIDGRGVYEQFFGPGTRLTVL.

The chain links TRBV7-9 to TRBJ1-5; possible D gene TRBD1, 5 bases. The CDR3 is made up of 14 amino acids. Deletions cut 4 bases from V and 5 bases from J, with 12 bases between. Looked up from germline, CDR1 is SEHNR and CDR2 is FQNEAQ (reference sequence). The CDR3 region is CASSSDTRDQPQHF. CDR3 DNA sequence: TGTGCCAGCAGCTCGGACACCCGGGATCAGCCCCAGCATTTT.

This clone was recorded a few times. V usage is TRBV4-1 and J usage is TRBJ2-5; D assignment may be TRBD1 or TRBD2 (5 bases each). With 5 bases removed from V and 5 bases from J, the gap between germline ends came to 21 bases. The CDR3 is made up of 16 amino acids. The germline gives CDR1 MGHRA, CDR2 YSYEKL. The CDR3: CASSEGVAREGETQYF. For the CDR3, the DNA is TGCGCCAGCAGCGAAGGGGTAGCCCGGGAAGGTGAGACCCAGTACTTC.

The CDR3 loop reads CASSPVDSGYEQYF. The CDR3 DNA reads as TGTGCCAGCAGTCCCGTTGATAGCGGCTACGAGCAGTACTTC. The genes are TRBV6-6 and TRBJ2-7; D may be TRBD2 (6 bases). Trimming pared 5 bases from V and 3 bases from J, leaving 14 bases between. Germline V gene data show CDR1 as MNHNY and CDR2 as SVGAGI (reference sequence). This CDR3 is built from 14 residues.

This clone was recorded a few times. The chain couples TRBV2 to TRBJ2-3, with 11 bases identical to TRBD2. The trim removed 4 bases at V and 3 bases at J, leaving 0 bases unmatched. CDR3 size: 14 residues. From germline, CDR1 is SNHLY and CDR2 FYNNEI. This CDR3 reads CASSVAGGTDTQYF. Written as DNA, the CDR3 is TGTGCCAGCAGTGTAGCGGGGGGGACAGATACGCAGTATTTT.

A few counts support this clone. The chain recombines TRBV2 with TRBJ2-5; possible D gene TRBD2, 6 bases. Germline V CDR1 and CDR2: SNHLY, FYNNEI. The CDR3 consists of 15 residues. The V end lost 5 bases, the J end lost 2 bases, and 15 bases lay between the germline ends. The chain's CDR3 is CASSRGVGGQETQYF. CDR3 DNA sequence: TGTGCCAGCAGTCGAGGGGTTGGGGGGCAAGAGACCCAGTACTTC.

The chain carries TRBV30 and TRBJ2-7; D unresolved. Germline CDR1 and CDR2: GTSNPN and SVGIG (reference sequence). Between the trimmed V and J ends, which lost 0 bases and 0 bases, there was a span of 6 bases. This CDR3 has 13 amino acids. In DNA, the CDR3 is TGTGCCTGGAGTGTACAGACCTCCTACGAGCAGTACTTC. Translating gives CAWSVQTSYEQYF.

The table lists this clone with a few counts. As DNA, the CDR3 is TGTGCCAGCAGCTTACTAGTCCCCTACGAGCAGTACTTC. It specifies CASSLLVPYEQYF. The gene calls are TRBV7-2 and TRBJ2-7; D gene ambiguous. With 2 bases removed from V and 2 bases from J, the gap between germline ends came to 7 bases. CDR1 and CDR2 from the germline V gene are SGHTA and FQGNSA. The CDR3 has 13 amino acids.

This chain links TRBV29-1 with TRBJ1-2; possibly TRBD1 for D (6 bases). This CDR3 contains 13 residues. The germline V gene encodes CDR1 SQVTM and CDR2 ANQGSEA. The CDR3 loop reads CSIGGATNYGYTF. The CDR3 nucleotides read TGCAGTATAGGGGGGGCAACTAACTATGGCTACACCTTC.

In this sample, this clone turned up a few times. The chain couples TRBV5-1 to TRBJ2-7; 9 positions match TRBD1. The V gene end was trimmed by 4 bases and the J gene end by 0 bases; junction bases not matched to a gene: 5. There are 15 residues in the CDR3. Germline CDR1 SGHRS, CDR2 YFSETQ. The CDR3 loop reads CASSVRQGGSYEQYF. The CDR3 region has the DNA TGCGCCAGCAGCGTAAGACAGGGGGGCTCCTACGAGCAGTACTTC.

This clone was observed a few times. The rearrangement links TRBV7-2 to TRBJ2-7; D is possibly TRBD1 (5 bases). CDR1 and CDR2 from the germline V gene are SGHTA and FQGNSA. The CDR3 has 16 amino acids. V lost 4 bases and J 7 bases, leaving 23 bases between the germline ends. The CDR3 protein is CASSSRVGQWNSEQYF. The CDR3 coding sequence is TGTGCCAGCAGCTCCCGAGTGGGGCAGTGGAATAGTGAGCAGTACTTC.

The chain is built from TRBV15 and TRBJ1-6, with D uncertain. The CDR3 runs 16 residues. Between the trimmed V and J ends, which lost 3 bases and 7 bases, there was a span of 16 bases. Germline loops: CDR1 LNHNV, CDR2 YYDKDF (reference sequence). The CDR3 protein is CATSSRESFENSPLHF. The CDR3 DNA reads TGTGCCACCAGCAGTCGGGAGTCCTTTGAGAATTCACCCCTCCACTTT.

The chain recombines TRBV29-1 with TRBJ2-1; 8 positions agree with TRBD1. The V and J ends lost 2 bases and 7 bases, in that order; junction bases with no gene match: 4. The CDR3 has 13 amino acids. Germline V CDR1 and CDR2: SQVTM, ANQGSEA. Here the CDR3 DNA reads TGCAGCGTTGAAAGCGACAGGGGAAATGAGCAGTTCTTC. Its translation is CSVESDRGNEQFF.

This clone has a handful of counts. The rearrangement joins TRBV5-4 to TRBJ2-7, with 8 bases lining up with TRBD1. J was trimmed by 1 base and V by 2 bases; bases with no gene match: 5. The CDR3 runs to 15 residues. CDR1 is SGHNT and CDR2 is YYREEE in the germline V gene (reference sequence). The CDR3 bases are TGTGCCAGCAGCTTCGGGACAGGCCATTCCTACGAGCAGTACTTC. Protein: CASSFGTGHSYEQYF.

This clone was found a few times. The CDR3 DNA reads TGTGCCAGTAGGTTGGCGGGGAACACTGAAGCTTTCTTT. Protein sequence: CASRLAGNTEAFF. V is TRBV19 and J is TRBJ1-1; D unclear. The CDR3 sequence is 13 residues long. Trimming removed 6 bases at V and 1 base at J, with 9 bases between. Germline V gives CDR1 LNHDA, CDR2 SQIVND (reference sequence). Drawing the rest from reference TRBV19 and TRBJ1-1, the complete variable domain is DGGITQSPKYLFRKEGQNVTLSCEQNLNHDAMYWYRQDPGQGLRLIYYSQIVNDFQKGDIAEGYSVSREKKESFPLTVTSAQKNPTAFYLCASRLAGNTEAFFGQGTRLTVV.

The chain uses TRBV2 and TRBJ2-5; possibly TRBD1 for D (5 bases). The J call may not be correct, given that the DNA end is closer to TRBJ2-7. The V gene's germline CDR1 is SNHLY and CDR2 FYNNEI. The CDR3 is 12 residues long. This CDR3 reads CASSRQFYEQYF. The CDR3, as DNA: TGTGCCAGCAGTCGACAGTTCTACGAGCAGTACTTC.

This clone was counted only a few times. The V and J genes are TRBV29-1 and TRBJ2-7, with 7 positions matching TRBD2. The V and J ends lost 0 bases and 6 bases, in that order; junction bases with no gene match: 8. This CDR3 has 14 amino acids. Per the germline V gene, CDR1 is SQVTM and CDR2 is ANQGSEA. DNA for the CDR3: TGCAGCGTTGAAGACACCCCGGGGGGAGGCGAGCAGTACTTC. Translation gives CSVEDTPGGGEQYF.

In its sample, this clone was seen a few times. The DNA of the CDR3 is TGTGCCAGCAGCTTAAACAGGGCCGAAAAACTGTTTTTT. Protein: CASSLNRAEKLFF. The chain joins TRBV7-9 to TRBJ1-4, with a possible D match to TRBD1 (6 bases). Germline V CDR1 and CDR2: SEHNR, FQNEAQ (reference sequence). This CDR3 contains 13 residues. V gave up 2 bases and J gave up 8 bases, with 9 bases separating them.

The V and J genes are TRBV19 and TRBJ1-5, with 7 positions matching TRBD1. The CDR3 spans 13 residues. The junction had 11 bases not matched to a gene; V was cut back by 11 bases and J by 7 bases. CDR1 and CDR2 from the germline V gene are LNHDA and SQIVND (reference sequence). The CDR3 sequence is CASRGQGGQPQHF. For the CDR3, the DNA is TGTGCCTCGAGGGGGCAGGGTGGCCAGCCCCAGCATTTT.

This clone has just a few counts. The chain recombines TRBV4-3 with TRBJ1-3, with a possible D match to TRBD1 (5 bases). CDR3 length equals 15 residues. CDR1 and CDR2 (germline): LGHNA, YSLEER. The V end was cut by 1 base, the J end by 3 bases, with 10 bases between. The CDR3 sequence: CASSQVWGDGNTIYF. The CDR3 DNA reads TGCGCCAGCAGCCAAGTTTGGGGGGATGGAAACACCATATATTTT.

This clone was picked up a small number of times. The rearrangement joins TRBV7-9 to TRBJ2-1; a weak D match, TRBD2 (5 bases). The CDR3 loop spans 16 amino acids. Trimming took 5 bases from V and 5 from J, leaving 19 bases between them. Germline loops: CDR1 SEHNR, CDR2 FQNEAQ (reference sequence). CDR3 protein: CASSNRLNLENNEQFF. In DNA form, the CDR3 reads TGTGCCAGCAGCAACCGACTAAACCTAGAAAACAATGAGCAGTTCTTC.